This TCR beta chain was observed in a study of identical twins. The V gene lost 4 bases and the J gene lost 4 bases, with 13 bases spanning the gap. The germline gives CDR1 MGHRA, CDR2 YSYEKL. This CDR3 is built from 14 residues. Each CDR3 protein is one row after TCRdb ran MiXCR on the 5' RACE reads. The data contain around 650,000 distinct CDR3 sequences, just over 7% of them seen just once; the ten biggest clones take up 1.5% to 2%. This clonotype was picked up many times. The antigen remains unidentified. Findings of the study overall: Donors were not followed over many years; analysis was cross-sectional. Twins shared out-of-frame alpha sequences with excess low generation probability.

This same sample was also taken into another study, of yellow fever vaccine responses in identical twins. Per that study: On the reported evidence, twins' vaccine T cell responses seemed partly convergent and partly personalized.

Sequenced sample: PBMCs. This receptor was obtained from a woman in her late teens or twenties in good health. J is TRBJ1-2 and V is TRBV4-1, with unresolved D. DNA of the CDR3: TGCGCCAGCAGCCCCAGTTCAGATGCCTATGGCTACACCTTC. Translating gives CASSPSSDAYGYTF.